A single sample is the source of the 15 T cell receptor beta chains below, sequenced in a study of T cell repertoires in cytomegalovirus infection. TCRdb re-analysed the reads in MiXCR, keeping a single row per CDR3 protein. The repertoire holds roughly 140,000 distinct CDR3 sequences, around 22% seen once, with roughly 9.7% in the top ten. The sample taken for sequencing was PBMCs. These receptors were obtained from a human donor in good health (CMV status not recorded). Some clones in this sample may be carry-over from other donors' samples.

With regard to this clonotype: The junction departs from germline at one end; a sequencing error may be responsible. The chain carries TRBV27 and TRBJ2-1; a weak D match, TRBD2 (6 bases). Germline loops: CDR1 MNHEY, CDR2 SMNVEV (reference sequence). CDR3 length: 15 amino acids. For the CDR3, the DNA is TGTGCCAGCAGTTTATCAAGGACTCGCGGGAATGTGCAGTTCTTC. Protein product: CASSLSRTRGNVQFF.

The chain carries TRBV29-1 and TRBJ1-2, with D uncertain. Deletions cut 4 bases from V and 0 bases from J, with 6 bases between. The V gene's germline CDR1 is SQVTM and CDR2 ANQGSEA. The CDR3 spans 12 residues. The CDR3 nucleotides read TGCAGCGTTGTACGGTCTAACTATGGCTACACCTTC. Its protein is CSVVRSNYGYTF.

V and J are TRBV9 and TRBJ2-1; the match to TRBD1 covers 10 bases. There are 15 residues in the CDR3. Germline values: CDR1 SGDLS, CDR2 YYNGEE. V gave up 2 bases and J gave up 8 bases; unmatched junction bases: 7. The CDR3, as DNA: TGTGCCAGCAGCGTTGGGACAGGGGTCGGGGATGAGCAGTTCTTC. Its translation is CASSVGTGVGDEQFF.

This clonotype came up many times. The CDR3 protein is CASSRTSGGPQETQYF. The CDR3 bases are TGTGCCAGCAGCCGAACTAGCGGGGGCCCTCAAGAGACCCAGTACTTC. The chain links TRBV7-9 to TRBJ2-5; 11 positions agree with TRBD2. In germline, CDR1 is SEHNR, CDR2 FQNEAQ (reference sequence). This CDR3 region has 16 residues. J gave up 2 bases and V 5 bases, and 7 bases lay outside the gene matches.

CDR3 amino acids: CASRVGPTVGEQYF. The CDR3 nucleotides are TGTGCCAGCAGGGTGGGGCCCACGGTGGGTGAGCAGTACTTC. The chain recombines TRBV11-2 with TRBJ2-7, with D perhaps TRBD1 (5 bases). Germline lookup yields CDR1 SGHAT and CDR2 FQNNGV. The CDR3 is 14 residues long. The V gene lost 6 bases and the J gene lost 7 bases, with 19 bases spanning the gap.

V usage is TRBV19 and J usage is TRBJ2-1; TRBD2 aligns across 12 bases. With V trimmed by 4 bases and J by 6 bases, 7 bases remained unmatched. CDR3 size: 16 residues. Germline CDR1 is LNHDA and CDR2 is SQIVND (reference sequence). The CDR3 DNA is TGTGCCAGTAGTAACGCGACTAGCGGGGGCCGCAATGAGCAGTTCTTC. This sequence encodes CASSNATSGGRNEQFF.

The J gene is TRBJ2-1, the V gene TRBV7-9, with 7 positions matching TRBD2. V trimming: 1 base; J trimming: 3 bases; junction bases outside the gene matches: 6. Germline V gene lookup returns CDR1 SEHNR and CDR2 FQNEAQ (reference sequence). This CDR3 has 16 residues. CDR3 region: CASSLVGGTYYNEQFF. CDR3 DNA sequence: TGTGCCAGCAGCTTAGTCGGGGGGACCTACTACAATGAGCAGTTCTTC.

This clonotype was picked up a small number of times. The chain uses TRBV6-5 and TRBJ2-1; possibly TRBD2 for D (6 bases). Trimming removed 5 bases at V and 0 bases at J, with 11 bases between. CDR1 and CDR2 (germline): MNHEY, SVGAGI. The CDR3 extends over 15 amino acids. The CDR3 nucleotides read TGTGCCAGCAGTCGGGGGAGGAGCTCCTACAATGAGCAGTTCTTC. Translated, it gives CASSRGRSSYNEQFF.

The CDR3 reads CASSLAGGPSTGELFF. In nucleotides, the CDR3 is TGTGCCAGCAGCTTAGCGGGAGGGCCTTCCACCGGGGAGCTGTTTTTT. The genes are TRBV7-8 and TRBJ2-2, with 7 bases lining up with TRBD2. Germline V gene sequence: CDR1 SGHVS, CDR2 FQNEAQ. Unmatched junction bases numbered 5, after V lost 0 bases and J lost 4 bases. CDR3 length equals 16 residues.

This clonotype occurred a few times. The gene calls are TRBV28 and TRBJ2-1, with 7 bases aligning to TRBD2. J gave up 7 bases and V 3 bases, and 6 bases lay outside the gene matches. This CDR3 spans 14 amino acids. Germline V lookup: CDR1 MDHEN, CDR2 SYDVKM. The CDR3 sequence: CASSFSGLLNEQFF. The CDR3 nucleotides are TGTGCCAGCAGTTTTTCGGGACTACTAAATGAGCAGTTCTTC.

This clonotype was picked up a small number of times. The V call is TRBV28, the J call TRBJ2-7, with 11 bases that match TRBD1. Trimming removed 5 bases from V and 4 bases from J; junction bases left unmatched: 7. From germline, CDR1 is MDHEN and CDR2 SYDVKM. The CDR3 runs to 15 residues. CDR3 in amino acids: CASSTPGTGGYEQYF. CDR3 DNA: TGTGCCAGCAGTACCCCCGGGACAGGGGGTTACGAGCAGTACTTC. Complete variable domain (other parts from reference TRBV28 and TRBJ2-7): DVKVTQSSRYLVKRTGEKVFLECVQDMDHENMFWYRQDPGLGLRLIYFSYDVKMKEKGDIPEGYSVSREKKERFSLILESASTNQTSMYLCASSTPGTGGYEQYFGPGTRLTVT.

This clonotype was recorded many times. V gene TRBV7-2 combines with J gene TRBJ2-3; 8 bases agree with TRBD2. Looked up from germline, CDR1 is SGHTA and CDR2 is FQGNSA. The CDR3 covers 16 residues. V gave up 0 bases and J gave up 0 bases; unmatched junction bases: 2. This CDR3 is CASSLAGGRSTDTQYF. CDR3 sequence (DNA): TGTGCCAGCAGCTTAGCGGGCGGGAGGAGCACAGATACGCAGTATTTT. Supplemented by reference TRBV7-2 and TRBJ2-3, the full variable domain reads GAGVSQSPSNKVTEKGKDVELRCDPISGHTALYWYRQSLGQGLEFLIYFQGNSAPDKSGLPSDRFSAERTGGSVSTLTIQRTQQEDSAVYLCASSLAGGRSTDTQYFGPGTRLTVL.

This clonotype has a handful of counts. The V gene is TRBV20-1, the J gene TRBJ2-2, with D tentatively TRBD1 or TRBD2 (6 bases each). Per germline, CDR1 DFQATT and CDR2 SNEGSKA (reference sequence). The length of the CDR3 is 12 residues. V lost 6 bases to trimming and J lost 5 bases, with 10 bases between them. The CDR3 protein is CSARGPTGELFF. The CDR3 DNA reads TGCAGTGCCCGGGGGCCTACCGGGGAGCTGTTTTTT.

J is TRBJ1-4 and V is TRBV6-5, with D tentatively TRBD1 (6 bases). With 8 bases removed from V and 0 bases from J, the gap between germline ends came to 13 bases. Germline CDR1 is MNHEY and CDR2 is SVGAGI. The CDR3 has 15 residues. The CDR3 DNA is TGTGCCAGCCGGAGGACAGACTCAACTAATGAAAAACTGTTTTTT. This codes for CASRRTDSTNEKLFF.

This clonotype has just a few counts. J is TRBJ1-3 and V is TRBV6-5; TRBD1 is a possible D gene (5 bases). Between the trimmed V and J ends, which lost 0 bases and 0 bases, there was a span of 9 bases. The CDR3 length is 16 residues. CDR1 and CDR2 from the germline V gene are MNHEY and SVGAGI. The CDR3 bases are TGTGCCAGCAGTTACTCGCAGGGTGGCTCTGGAAACACCATATATTTT. Translation: CASSYSQGGSGNTIYF.